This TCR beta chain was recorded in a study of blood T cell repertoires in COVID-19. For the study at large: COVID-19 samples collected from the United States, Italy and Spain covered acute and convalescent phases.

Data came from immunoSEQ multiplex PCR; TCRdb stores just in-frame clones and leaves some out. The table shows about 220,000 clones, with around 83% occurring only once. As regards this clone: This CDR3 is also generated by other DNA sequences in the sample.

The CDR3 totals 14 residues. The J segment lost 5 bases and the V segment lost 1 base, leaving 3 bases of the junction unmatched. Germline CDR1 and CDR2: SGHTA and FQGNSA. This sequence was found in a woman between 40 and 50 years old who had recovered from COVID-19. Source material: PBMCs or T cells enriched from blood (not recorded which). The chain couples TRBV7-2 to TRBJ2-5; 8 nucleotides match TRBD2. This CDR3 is CASSLVGGRETQYF. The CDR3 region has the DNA TGTGCCAGCAGCTTAGTTGGCGGGAGGGAGACCCAGTACTTC. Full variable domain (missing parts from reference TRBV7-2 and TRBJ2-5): GAGVSQSPSNKVTEKGKDVELRCDPISGHTALYWYRQSLGQGLEFLIYFQGNSAPDKSGLPSDRFSAERTGGSVSTLTIQRTQQEDSAVYLCASSLVGGRETQYFGPGTRLLVL.